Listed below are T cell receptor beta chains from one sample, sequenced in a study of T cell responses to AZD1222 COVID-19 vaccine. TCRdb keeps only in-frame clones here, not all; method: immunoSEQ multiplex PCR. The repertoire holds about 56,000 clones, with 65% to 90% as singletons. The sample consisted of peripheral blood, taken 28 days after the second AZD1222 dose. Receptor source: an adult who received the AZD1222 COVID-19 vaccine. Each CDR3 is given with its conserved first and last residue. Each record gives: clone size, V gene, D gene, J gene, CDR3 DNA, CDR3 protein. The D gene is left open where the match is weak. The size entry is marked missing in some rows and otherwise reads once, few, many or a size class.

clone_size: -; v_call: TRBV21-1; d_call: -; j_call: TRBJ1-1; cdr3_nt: TGTGCCAGCCAAGGGAATGAAGCTTTCTTT; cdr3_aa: CASQGNEAFF
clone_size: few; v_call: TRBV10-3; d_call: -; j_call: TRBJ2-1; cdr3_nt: TGTGCCATCAGTGTCCCCTACAATGAGCAGTTCTTC; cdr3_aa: CAISVPYNEQFF
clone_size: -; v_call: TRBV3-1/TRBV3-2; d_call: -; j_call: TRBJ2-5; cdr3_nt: TGTGCCAGCAGCCTCTCTGGGGGCCTGGAGACCCAGTACTTC; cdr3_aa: CASSLSGGLETQYF
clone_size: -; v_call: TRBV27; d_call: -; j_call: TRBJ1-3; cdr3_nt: TGTGCCAGCAGTTTATCGAGGTTCTCTGGAAACACCATATATTTT; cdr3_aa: CASSLSRFSGNTIYF
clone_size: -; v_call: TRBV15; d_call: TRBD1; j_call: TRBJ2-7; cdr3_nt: TGTGCCACCAGCAGACACCCCGGGACAGGGGATTCGGTCGAGCAGTACTTC; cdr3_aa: CATSRHPGTGDSVEQYF
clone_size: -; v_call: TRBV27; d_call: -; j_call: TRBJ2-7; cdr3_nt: TGTGCCAGCAGGGGGATAGGGCAGAGCGAGCAGTACTTC; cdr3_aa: CASRGIGQSEQYF
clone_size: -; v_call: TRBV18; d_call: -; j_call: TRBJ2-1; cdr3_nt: TGTGCCAGCTCACCGACGACACCGGGATTCGGGGAGCAGTTCTTC; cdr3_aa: CASSPTTPGFGEQFF
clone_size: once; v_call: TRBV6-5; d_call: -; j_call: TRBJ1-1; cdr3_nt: TGTGCCAGCAGTCGGACGTCCTTCTCCACTGAAGCTTTCTTT; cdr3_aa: CASSRTSFSTEAFF
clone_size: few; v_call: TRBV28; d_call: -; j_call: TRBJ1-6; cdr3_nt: TGTGCCAGCAGTCTAAATCCGGGGACTGATTATAATTCACCCCTCCACTTT; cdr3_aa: CASSLNPGTDYNSPLHF
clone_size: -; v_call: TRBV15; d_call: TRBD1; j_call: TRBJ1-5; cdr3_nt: TGTGCCACCAGCCCGCAGGGGGATCAGCCCCAGCATTTT; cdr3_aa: CATSPQGDQPQHF
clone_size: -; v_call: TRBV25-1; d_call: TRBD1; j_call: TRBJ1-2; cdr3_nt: TGTGCCAGCAGTGAATCCAGCCGGGACAGGAACTATGGCTACACCTTC; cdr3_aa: CASSESSRDRNYGYTF
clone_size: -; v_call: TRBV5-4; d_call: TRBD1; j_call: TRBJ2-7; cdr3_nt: TGTGCCAGCAGCTTCGACAGGGGGTACGAGCAGTACTTC; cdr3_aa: CASSFDRGYEQYF
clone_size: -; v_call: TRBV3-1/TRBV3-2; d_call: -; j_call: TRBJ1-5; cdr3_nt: TGTGCCAGCAGCCTCCTAGGCCAGCCCCAGCATTTT; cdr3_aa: CASSLLGQPQHF
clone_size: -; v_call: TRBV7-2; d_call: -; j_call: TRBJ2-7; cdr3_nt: TGTGCCAGCAGCTTAGGCGTGGGTGAGCAGTACTTC; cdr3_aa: CASSLGVGEQYF